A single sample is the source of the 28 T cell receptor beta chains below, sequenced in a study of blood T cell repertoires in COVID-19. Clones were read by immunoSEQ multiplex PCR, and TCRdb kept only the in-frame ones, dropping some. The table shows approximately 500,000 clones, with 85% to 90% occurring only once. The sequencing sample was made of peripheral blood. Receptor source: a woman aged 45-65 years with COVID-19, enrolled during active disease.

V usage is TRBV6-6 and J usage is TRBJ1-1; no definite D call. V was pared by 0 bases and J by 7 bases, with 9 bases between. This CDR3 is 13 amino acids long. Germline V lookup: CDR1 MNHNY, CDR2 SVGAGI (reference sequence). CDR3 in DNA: TGTGCCAGCAGTTACTCGGCGGCAGATGAAGCTTTCTTT. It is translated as CASSYSAADEAFF.

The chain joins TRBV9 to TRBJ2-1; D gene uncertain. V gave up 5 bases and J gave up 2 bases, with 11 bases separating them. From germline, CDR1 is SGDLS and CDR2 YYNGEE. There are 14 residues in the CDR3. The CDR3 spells CASRKEDTYNEQFF. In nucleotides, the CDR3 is TGTGCCAGCAGGAAAGAGGATACCTACAATGAGCAGTTCTTC.

This chain's CDR3 is CASSSIGTGTTGLFF. The CDR3 DNA follows: TGTGCCAGCAGCTCTATCGGGACGGGGACGACAGGGCTGTTTTTT. The chain recombines TRBV6-5 with TRBJ1-4, with TRBD1 matching over 7 bases. CDR3 size: 15 residues. The germline V gene encodes CDR1 MNHEY and CDR2 SVGAGI. The ends lost 6 bases at V and 14 bases at J; junction bases unmatched: 18.

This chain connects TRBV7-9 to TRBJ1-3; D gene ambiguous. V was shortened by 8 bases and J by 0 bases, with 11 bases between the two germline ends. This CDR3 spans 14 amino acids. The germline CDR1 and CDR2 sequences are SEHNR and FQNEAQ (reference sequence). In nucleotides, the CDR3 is TGTGCCAGCGGTCGCTCCAGCTCTGGAAACACCATATATTTT. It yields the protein CASGRSSSGNTIYF.

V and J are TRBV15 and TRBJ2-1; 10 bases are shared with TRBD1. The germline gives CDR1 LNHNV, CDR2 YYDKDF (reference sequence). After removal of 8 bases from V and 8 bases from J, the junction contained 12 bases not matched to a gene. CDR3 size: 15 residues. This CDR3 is CATGETGQGFHEQFF. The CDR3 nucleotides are TGTGCCACCGGAGAAACGGGACAGGGGTTCCATGAGCAGTTCTTC.

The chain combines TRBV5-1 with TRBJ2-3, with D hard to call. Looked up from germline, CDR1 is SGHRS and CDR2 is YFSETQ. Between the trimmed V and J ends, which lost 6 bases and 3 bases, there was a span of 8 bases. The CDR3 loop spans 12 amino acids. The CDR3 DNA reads TGCGCCAGCACACTTGGTACAGATACGCAGTATTTT. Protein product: CASTLGTDTQYF.

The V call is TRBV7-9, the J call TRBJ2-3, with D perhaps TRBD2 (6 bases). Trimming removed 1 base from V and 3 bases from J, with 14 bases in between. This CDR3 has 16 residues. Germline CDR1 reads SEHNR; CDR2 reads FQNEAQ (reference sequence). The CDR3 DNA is TGTGCCAGCAGCTTAGGGTGGCGGGGAAGGACAGATACGCAGTATTTT. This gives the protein CASSLGWRGRTDTQYF.

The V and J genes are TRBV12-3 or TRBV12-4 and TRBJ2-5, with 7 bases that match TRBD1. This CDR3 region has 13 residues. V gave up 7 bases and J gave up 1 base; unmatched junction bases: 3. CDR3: CASNTGAQETQYF. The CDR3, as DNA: TGTGCCAGCAATACAGGGGCCCAAGAGACCCAGTACTTC.

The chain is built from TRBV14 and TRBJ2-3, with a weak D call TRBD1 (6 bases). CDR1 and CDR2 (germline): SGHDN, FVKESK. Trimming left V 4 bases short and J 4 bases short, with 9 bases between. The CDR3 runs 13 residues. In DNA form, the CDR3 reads TGTGCCAGCAGCCCGACAGGCGCAGATACGCAGTATTTT. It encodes CASSPTGADTQYF.

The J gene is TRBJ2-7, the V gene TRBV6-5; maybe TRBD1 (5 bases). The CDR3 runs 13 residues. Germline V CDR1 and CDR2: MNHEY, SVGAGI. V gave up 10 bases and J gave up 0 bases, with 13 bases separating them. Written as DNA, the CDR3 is TGTGCCACCACTCGACAGAGCTCCTACGAGCAGTACTTC. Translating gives CATTRQSSYEQYF.

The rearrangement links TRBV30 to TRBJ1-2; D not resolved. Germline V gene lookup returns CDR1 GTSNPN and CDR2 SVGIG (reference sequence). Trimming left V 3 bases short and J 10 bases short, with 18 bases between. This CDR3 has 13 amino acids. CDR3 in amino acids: CAWSRTLGAAYTF. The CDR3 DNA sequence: TGTGCCTGGAGCCGAACCCTTGGCGCGGCCTACACCTTC.

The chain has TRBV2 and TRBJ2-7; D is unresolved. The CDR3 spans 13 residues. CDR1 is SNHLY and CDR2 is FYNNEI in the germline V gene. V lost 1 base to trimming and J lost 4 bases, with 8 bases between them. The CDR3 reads CASSEDRRYEQYF. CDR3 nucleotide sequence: TGTGCCAGCAGTGAAGACAGAAGATACGAGCAGTACTTC.

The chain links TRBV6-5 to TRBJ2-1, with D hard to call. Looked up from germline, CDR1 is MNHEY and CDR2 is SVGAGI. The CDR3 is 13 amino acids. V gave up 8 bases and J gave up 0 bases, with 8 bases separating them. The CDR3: CASARSSYNEQFF. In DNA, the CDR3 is TGTGCCAGCGCTAGGAGCTCCTACAATGAGCAGTTCTTC.

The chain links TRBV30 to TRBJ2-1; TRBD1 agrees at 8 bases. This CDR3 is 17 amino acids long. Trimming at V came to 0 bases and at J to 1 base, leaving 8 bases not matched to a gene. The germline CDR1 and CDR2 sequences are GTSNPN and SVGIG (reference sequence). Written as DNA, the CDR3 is TGTGCCTGGAGTGTAGGACAGGGTCCCCTTTCCTACAATGAGCAGTTCTTC. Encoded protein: CAWSVGQGPLSYNEQFF.

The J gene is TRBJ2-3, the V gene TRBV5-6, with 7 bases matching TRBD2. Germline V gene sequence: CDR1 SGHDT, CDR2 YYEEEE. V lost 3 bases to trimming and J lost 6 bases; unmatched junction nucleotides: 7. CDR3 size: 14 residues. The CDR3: CASSSGLEWDTQYF. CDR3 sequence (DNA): TGTGCCAGCAGCTCCGGACTAGAATGGGATACGCAGTATTTT.

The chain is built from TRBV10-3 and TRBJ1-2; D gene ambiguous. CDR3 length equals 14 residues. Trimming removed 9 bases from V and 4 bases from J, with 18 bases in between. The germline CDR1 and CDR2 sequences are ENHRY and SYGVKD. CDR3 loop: CAISRAGGSYGYTF. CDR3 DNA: TGTGCCATAAGCCGGGCTGGAGGCTCCTATGGCTACACCTTC.

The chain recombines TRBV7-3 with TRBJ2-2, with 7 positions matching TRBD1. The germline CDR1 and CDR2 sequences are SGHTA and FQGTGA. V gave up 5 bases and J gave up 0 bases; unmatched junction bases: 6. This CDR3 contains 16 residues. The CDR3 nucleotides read TGTGCCAGCAGCAAAACAGGGGCCTCGAACACCGGGGAGCTGTTTTTT. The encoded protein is CASSKTGASNTGELFF.

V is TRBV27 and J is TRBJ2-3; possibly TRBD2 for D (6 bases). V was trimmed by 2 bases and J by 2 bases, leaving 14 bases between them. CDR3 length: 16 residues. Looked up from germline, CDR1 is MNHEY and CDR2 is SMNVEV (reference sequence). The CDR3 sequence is CASSLRIWEATDTQYF. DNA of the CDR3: TGTGCCAGCAGTTTACGGATCTGGGAGGCCACAGATACGCAGTATTTT.

The CDR3 bases are TGTGCCAGCAGTGATATGGCACAGGGCTTTTATGAGCAGTACTTC. This sequence encodes CASSDMAQGFYEQYF. The gene calls are TRBV2 and TRBJ2-7; weak D call: TRBD1 (6 bases). CDR3 length: 15 residues. The V gene lost 3 bases and the J gene lost 7 bases, with 19 bases spanning the gap. CDR1 and CDR2 from the germline V gene are SNHLY and FYNNEI. The variable domain in full, completed from reference TRBV2 and TRBJ2-7, reads EPEVTQTPSHQVTQMGQEVILRCVPISNHLYFYWYRQILGQKVEFLVSFYNNEISEKSEIFDDQFSVERPDGSNFTLKIRSTKLEDSAMYFCASSDMAQGFYEQYFGPGTRLTVT.

CDR3 nucleotides: TGTGCCAGCAGCCCTTCCGGACAGGCCAATCAGCCCCAGCATTTT. Translation: CASSPSGQANQPQHF. This rearrangement joins TRBV7-9 to TRBJ1-5; TRBD1 matches 7 bases. Germline lookup yields CDR1 SEHNR and CDR2 FQNEAQ (reference sequence). This CDR3 region has 15 residues. V trimming: 5 bases; J trimming: 3 bases; junction bases outside the gene matches: 7. Full variable domain (remainder filled in from reference TRBV7-9 and TRBJ1-5): DTGVSQNPRHKITKRGQNVTFRCDPISEHNRLYWYRQTLGQGPEFLTYFQNEAQLEKSRLLSDRFSAERPKGSFSTLEIQRTEQGDSAMYLCASSPSGQANQPQHFGDGTRLSIL.

The CDR3: CATSDLGQNYGYTF. The CDR3 DNA reads as TGTGCCACCAGTGATTTGGGACAGAACTATGGCTACACCTTC. The chain employs TRBV24-1 and TRBJ1-2; perhaps TRBD1 as D (6 bases). The CDR3 consists of 14 residues. Trimming stripped 0 bases from V and 2 bases from J, with 6 bases between. Germline assignment: CDR1 KGHDR and CDR2 SFDVKD.

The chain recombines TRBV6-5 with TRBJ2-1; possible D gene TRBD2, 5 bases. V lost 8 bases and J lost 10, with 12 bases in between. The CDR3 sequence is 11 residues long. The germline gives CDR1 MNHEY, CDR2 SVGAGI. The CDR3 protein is CASGNSGEQFF. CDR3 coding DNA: TGTGCCAGCGGGAACTCGGGGGAGCAGTTCTTC.

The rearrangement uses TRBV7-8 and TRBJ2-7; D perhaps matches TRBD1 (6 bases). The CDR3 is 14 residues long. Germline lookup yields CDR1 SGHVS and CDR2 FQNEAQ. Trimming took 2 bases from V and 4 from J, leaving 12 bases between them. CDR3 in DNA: TGTGCCAGCAGCTTAACGGGACACGATTACGAGCAGTACTTC. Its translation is CASSLTGHDYEQYF.

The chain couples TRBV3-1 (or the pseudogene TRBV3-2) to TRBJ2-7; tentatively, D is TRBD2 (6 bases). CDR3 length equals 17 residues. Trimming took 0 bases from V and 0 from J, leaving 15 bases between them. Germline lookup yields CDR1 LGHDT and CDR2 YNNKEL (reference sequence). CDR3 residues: CASSQDLKTGSSYEQYF. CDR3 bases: TGTGCCAGCAGCCAAGATCTGAAAACCGGGAGCTCCTACGAGCAGTACTTC.

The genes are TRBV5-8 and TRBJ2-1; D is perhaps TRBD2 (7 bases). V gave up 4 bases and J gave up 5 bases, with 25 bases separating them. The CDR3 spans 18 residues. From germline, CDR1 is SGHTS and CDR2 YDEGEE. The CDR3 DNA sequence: TGTGCCAGCAGCCAGGCTGAGACAGACGGGGGGCGAAACAATGAGCAGTTCTTC. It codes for CASSQAETDGGRNNEQFF.

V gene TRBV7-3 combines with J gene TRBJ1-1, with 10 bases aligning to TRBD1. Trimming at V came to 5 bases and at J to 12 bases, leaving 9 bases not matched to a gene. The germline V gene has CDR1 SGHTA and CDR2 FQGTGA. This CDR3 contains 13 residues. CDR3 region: CASSLGTGAVTFF. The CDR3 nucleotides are TGTGCCAGCAGCCTAGGGACAGGGGCCGTAACTTTCTTT.

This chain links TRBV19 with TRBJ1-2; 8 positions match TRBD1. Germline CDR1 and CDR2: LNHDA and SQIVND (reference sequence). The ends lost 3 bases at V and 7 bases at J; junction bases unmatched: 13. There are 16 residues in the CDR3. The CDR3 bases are TGTGCCAGTAGTATTCTGATCCCAGGGGGCTCGGTTGGCTACACCTTC. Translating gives CASSILIPGGSVGYTF.

The CDR3 protein is CASSARTGFGYTF. Here the CDR3 DNA reads TGTGCCAGCAGCGCCCGGACAGGGTTTGGCTACACCTTC. The chain is built from TRBV11-1 and TRBJ1-2; TRBD1 agrees at 8 bases. Losses at the gene ends were 5 bases for V and 7 bases for J; bases not matched to a gene: 6. The CDR3 is 13 amino acids. Germline-derived CDR1 and CDR2 are SGHAT and FQDESV (reference sequence).